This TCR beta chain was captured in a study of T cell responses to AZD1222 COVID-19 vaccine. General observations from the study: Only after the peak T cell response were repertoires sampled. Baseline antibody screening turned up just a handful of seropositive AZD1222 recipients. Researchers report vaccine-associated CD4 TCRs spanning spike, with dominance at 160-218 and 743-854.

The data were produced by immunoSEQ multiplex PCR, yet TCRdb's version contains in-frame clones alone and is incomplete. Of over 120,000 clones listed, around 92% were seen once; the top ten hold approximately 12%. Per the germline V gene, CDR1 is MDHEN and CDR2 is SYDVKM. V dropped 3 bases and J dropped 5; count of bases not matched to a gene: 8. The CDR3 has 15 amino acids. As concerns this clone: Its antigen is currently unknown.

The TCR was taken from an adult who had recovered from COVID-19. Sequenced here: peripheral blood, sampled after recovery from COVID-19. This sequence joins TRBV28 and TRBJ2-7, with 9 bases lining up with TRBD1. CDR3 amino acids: CASSLATGGGDEQYF. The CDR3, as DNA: TGTGCCAGCAGTTTGGCTACAGGGGGCGGCGACGAGCAGTACTTC.